The 28 T cell receptor beta chains reported below all come from one sample, sequenced in a study of cytomegalovirus exposure and HLA in healthy donors. The primer mix had 60 Vbeta and 13 Jbeta primers. Generated by immunoSEQ multiplex PCR, the TCRdb table keeps only in-frame clones and is missing some. The sample has approximately 250,000 clones; 78% are singletons. What was sequenced was PBMCs. These receptor sequences come from a boy under 18 in good health and CMV-seronegative.

The chain carries TRBV30 and TRBJ1-1; no clear D. Deletions cut 1 base from V and 2 bases from J, with 8 bases between. The CDR3 is made up of 13 amino acids. Germline CDR1 and CDR2: GTSNPN and SVGIG (reference sequence). CDR3 amino acids: CAWSDFINTEAFF. The CDR3 region has the DNA TGTGCCTGGAGTGATTTTATCAACACTGAAGCTTTCTTT.

The genes are TRBV11-2 and TRBJ2-7, with TRBD2 as a possible D gene (6 bases). The V and J ends lost 4 bases and 8 bases respectively, with 12 bases between them. The CDR3 loop spans 12 amino acids. The V gene's germline CDR1 is SGHAT and CDR2 FQNNGV. CDR3 DNA sequence: TGTGCCAGCAGCTACATACGGGAGAAGCAGTACTTC. It specifies CASSYIREKQYF.

This clone turned up a few times. V usage is TRBV5-1 and J usage is TRBJ2-3; 7 bases match TRBD1. V shed 3 bases, J shed 7 bases, and the junction held 11 bases outside the gene matches. Germline CDR1 reads SGHRS; CDR2 reads YFSETQ. This CDR3 is built from 15 residues. CDR3 sequence (DNA): TGCGCCAGCAGCTGGACGAGGGGGCCGGTATATACGCAGTATTTT. It is translated as CASSWTRGPVYTQYF.

The chain uses TRBV27 and TRBJ2-2; unclear D gene. Germline CDR1 and CDR2: MNHEY and SMNVEV (reference sequence). Trimming took off 8 bases at V and 5 bases at J, with 6 bases between the two ends. The CDR3 extends over 11 amino acids. The CDR3 DNA reads TGTGCCAGCGGAGTAACCGGGGAGCTGTTTTTT. It yields the protein CASGVTGELFF.

The rearrangement joins TRBV5-1 to TRBJ1-6, with D possibly being TRBD1 (5 bases). The germline V gene has CDR1 SGHRS and CDR2 YFSETQ. Between the trimmed V and J ends, which lost 0 bases and 4 bases, there was a span of 11 bases. This CDR3 contains 16 residues. CDR3 protein: CASSLGTSGYNSPLHF. The CDR3 DNA sequence: TGCGCCAGCAGCTTGGGGACCTCAGGGTATAATTCACCCCTCCACTTT. The full variable domain, in which reference TRBV5-1 and TRBJ1-6 provide the parts outside the CDR3, is KAGVTQTPRYLIKTRGQQVTLSCSPISGHRSVSWYQQTPGQGLQFLFEYFSETQRNKGNFPGRFSGRQFSNSRSEMNVSTLELGDSALYLCASSLGTSGYNSPLHFGNGTRLTVT.

This clone was seen more than once but under ten times. The chain employs TRBV6-1 and TRBJ1-5; D may be TRBD1 (5 bases). Germline lookup yields CDR1 MNHNS and CDR2 SASEGT. The CDR3 is made up of 15 amino acids. The V gene lost 0 bases and the J gene lost 2 bases, with 8 bases spanning the gap. CDR3 sequence (DNA): TGTGCCAGCAGTGAAGCGGAAGGGGGCAATCAGCCCCAGCATTTT. It specifies CASSEAEGGNQPQHF.

J is TRBJ1-2 and V is TRBV11-2; TRBD1 matches 10 bases. The V gene end was trimmed by 5 bases and the J gene end by 3 bases; junction bases not matched to a gene: 12. Germline CDR1 is SGHAT and CDR2 is FQNNGV. CDR3 length: 17 amino acids. DNA for the CDR3: TGTGCCAGCAGCACGCGACAGGGGGCGATTCTTGACTATGGCTACACCTTC. The encoded protein is CASSTRQGAILDYGYTF.

The V call is TRBV9, the J call TRBJ2-3; 8 bases are a match to TRBD2. Looked up from germline, CDR1 is SGDLS and CDR2 is YYNGEE. CDR3 size: 18 residues. With V trimmed by 3 bases and J by 4 bases, 16 bases remained unmatched. The CDR3 spells CASSAPNRWGLVPDTQYF. The CDR3 nucleotides are TGTGCCAGCAGCGCTCCAAACCGTTGGGGACTAGTCCCAGATACGCAGTATTTT.

The chain uses TRBV30 and TRBJ1-2; D unresolved. The CDR3 is made up of 15 amino acids. Germline loops: CDR1 GTSNPN, CDR2 SVGIG (reference sequence). V dropped 7 bases and J dropped 4 bases, with 22 bases sitting between them. The CDR3 loop is CAFTFGSYLSYGYTF. In DNA form, the CDR3 reads TGTGCCTTCACATTTGGCTCGTATCTCTCCTATGGCTACACCTTC.

V usage is TRBV27 and J usage is TRBJ2-7; TRBD2 aligns across 12 bases. Germline CDR1 reads MNHEY; CDR2 reads SMNVEV (reference sequence). The CDR3 has 15 amino acids. J was trimmed by 2 bases and V by 5 bases; bases with no gene match: 4. The CDR3 spells CASSLGTSGPYEQYF. In DNA, the CDR3 is TGTGCCAGCAGTCTTGGGACTAGCGGGCCCTACGAGCAGTACTTC.

This clone showed up just once. The chain recombines TRBV5-1 with TRBJ1-1; D is ambiguous. This CDR3 has 15 amino acids. V lost 2 bases and J 0 bases, leaving 11 bases between the germline ends. Germline CDR1 and CDR2: SGHRS and YFSETQ. The CDR3 reads CASSFGVPLNTEAFF. The CDR3 region has the DNA TGCGCCAGCAGCTTTGGAGTCCCCTTGAACACTGAAGCTTTCTTT.

The chain joins TRBV4-2 to TRBJ1-4; no definite D call. Germline CDR1 is LGHNA and CDR2 is YNFKEQ. V was cut by 4 bases and J by 2 bases, with 20 bases left in between. The CDR3 is made up of 18 amino acids. The CDR3 region has the DNA TGTGCCAGCAGCCCCCAAAAGATGGGAGAGAGTACTAATGAAAAACTGTTTTTT. Translation: CASSPQKMGESTNEKLFF.

The chain uses TRBV2 and TRBJ1-4; D uncertain. The CDR3 runs to 12 residues. With 11 bases removed from V and 6 bases from J, the gap between germline ends came to 13 bases. Germline V CDR1 and CDR2: SNHLY, FYNNEI. This CDR3 is CAHRWGDEKLFF. CDR3 in DNA: TGTGCCCACCGCTGGGGAGATGAAAAACTGTTTTTT.

The chain has TRBV7-6 and TRBJ2-5; 7 bases map to TRBD1. CDR3 size: 13 residues. CDR1 is SGHVS, CDR2 FNYEAQ, per germline. The junction had 8 bases not matched to a gene; V was cut back by 8 bases and J by 5 bases. The CDR3 region is CASLQGSEETQYF. The CDR3 DNA sequence: TGTGCCAGCCTACAGGGGAGCGAGGAGACCCAGTACTTC. The complete variable domain, with remaining parts taken from reference TRBV7-6 and TRBJ2-5, reads GAGVSQSPRYKVTKRGQDVALRCDPISGHVSLYWYRQALGQGPEFLTYFNYEAQQDKSGLPNDRFSAERPEGSISTLTIQRTEQRDSAMYRCASLQGSEETQYFGPGTRLLVL.

The chain uses TRBV5-5 and TRBJ1-5; TRBD1 might be the D (5 bases). The CDR3 is 14 residues long. Trimming cost V 4 bases and J 2 bases, with 10 bases left between them. Germline CDR1 is SGHKS and CDR2 is YYEKEE (reference sequence). The CDR3, as DNA: TGTGCCAGCAGCCTGGGGGAGGGCAATCAGCCCCAGCATTTT. Its translation is CASSLGEGNQPQHF. The full variable domain, rest sourced from reference TRBV5-5 and TRBJ1-5, is DAGVTQSPTHLIKTRGQQVTLRCSPISGHKSVSWYQQVLGQGPQFIFQYYEKEERGRGNFPDRFSARQFPNYSSELNVNALLLGDSALYLCASSLGEGNQPQHFGDGTRLSIL.

A single count supports this clone. The genes are TRBV6-5 and TRBJ2-1; weak D call: TRBD2 (6 bases). The germline gives CDR1 MNHEY, CDR2 SVGAGI. The CDR3 is made up of 13 amino acids. Trimming took off 6 bases at V and 6 bases at J, with 12 bases between the two ends. The CDR3 loop reads CASRGTAINEQFF. The CDR3 nucleotides are TGTGCCAGCAGGGGGACTGCAATCAATGAGCAGTTCTTC.

The CDR3 sequence: CASSLGTSDYNEQFF. The CDR3 coding sequence is TGCGCCAGCAGCTTAGGGACTAGCGACTACAATGAGCAGTTCTTC. The chain uses TRBV5-1 and TRBJ2-1; 10 nucleotides line up with TRBD2. Germline V gene lookup returns CDR1 SGHRS and CDR2 YFSETQ. The length of the CDR3 is 15 residues. The V and J ends lost 2 bases and 3 bases, in that order; junction bases with no gene match: 2.

This clone showed up just once. The V call is TRBV6-1, the J call TRBJ2-1; 11 bases map to TRBD1. The ends lost 4 bases at V and 3 bases at J; junction bases unmatched: 5. CDR1 is MNHNS and CDR2 is SASEGT in the germline V gene. The CDR3 is 16 residues long. CDR3 DNA: TGTGCCAGCAGTGTAACCGGGACAGGGGGCTACAATGAGCAGTTCTTC. It translates to CASSVTGTGGYNEQFF.

This clone was picked up a small number of times. The gene calls are TRBV10-2 and TRBJ1-3; D is possibly TRBD1 (5 bases). Germline V gene data show CDR1 as WSHSY and CDR2 as SAAADI. This CDR3 comprises 16 residues. Between the trimmed V and J ends, which lost 3 bases and 0 bases, there was a span of 12 bases. This CDR3 reads CASSDSREGSGNTIYF. CDR3 bases: TGCGCCAGCAGTGATTCCAGGGAAGGCTCTGGAAACACCATATATTTT.

The V call is TRBV19, the J call TRBJ1-3; no reliable D call. The CDR3 is 15 residues long. The germline V and J ends were trimmed by 3 bases and 0 bases, with 9 bases remaining between them. CDR1 and CDR2 from the germline V gene are LNHDA and SQIVND (reference sequence). Here the CDR3 DNA reads TGTGCCAGTAGTATTGGAGCGATCTCTGGAAACACCATATATTTT. It yields the protein CASSIGAISGNTIYF.

V usage is TRBV6-1 and J usage is TRBJ2-3, with D possibly matching TRBD2 (5 bases). V lost 6 bases, J lost 7 bases, and 11 bases lay in between. Germline V gives CDR1 MNHNS, CDR2 SASEGT. The CDR3 is made up of 12 amino acids. The CDR3 sequence is CASSPDGNTQYF. Written as DNA, the CDR3 is TGTGCCAGCAGCCCCGACGGGAATACGCAGTATTTT.

This clone has just a few counts. This chain joins TRBV6-5 and TRBJ2-7; 7 positions match TRBD2. J gave up 6 bases and V 4 bases, and 9 bases lay outside the gene matches. Germline loops: CDR1 MNHEY, CDR2 SVGAGI. The length of the CDR3 is 14 residues. CDR3 amino acids: CASSSPGLRCEQYF. CDR3 DNA: TGTGCCAGCAGTTCTCCGGGACTACGATGCGAGCAGTACTTC.

This clone has only a few counts. The rearrangement joins TRBV6-1 to TRBJ2-7; D perhaps matches TRBD1 (5 bases). V was trimmed by 6 bases and J by 3 bases, leaving 12 bases between them. Germline CDR1 reads MNHNS; CDR2 reads SASEGT. This CDR3 comprises 13 residues. As DNA, the CDR3 is TGTGCCAGCAGGGGAAGACAGTACTACGAGCAGTACTTC. Translating it yields CASRGRQYYEQYF.

The chain couples TRBV5-6 to TRBJ1-6; the match to TRBD1 covers 10 bases. This CDR3 is 17 amino acids long. Germline-derived CDR1 and CDR2 are SGHDT and YYEEEE. V lost 4 bases to trimming and J lost 4 bases; unmatched junction nucleotides: 8. The CDR3 DNA reads TGTGCCAGCAGCAATGGGGACAGGGGACGGTATAATTCACCCCTCCACTTT. It is translated as CASSNGDRGRYNSPLHF.

This chain connects TRBV10-3 to TRBJ2-7; 8 positions match TRBD2. This CDR3 spans 12 amino acids. V lost 9 bases, J lost 2 bases, and 3 bases stayed unmatched. CDR1 is ENHRY and CDR2 is SYGVKD in the germline V gene. Written as DNA, the CDR3 is TGTGCCATTGGGACTAGTCCCTACGAGCAGTACTTC. This encodes CAIGTSPYEQYF.

The chain carries TRBV5-1 and TRBJ2-2; TRBD2 might be the D (5 bases). Germline loops: CDR1 SGHRS, CDR2 YFSETQ. The CDR3 consists of 14 residues. V was pared by 4 bases and J by 5 bases, with 12 bases between. As DNA, the CDR3 is TGCGCCAGCAGCGACGGGGAACGGACCGGGGAGCTGTTTTTT. This sequence encodes CASSDGERTGELFF.

This chain uses TRBV5-8 with TRBJ1-1, with 9 bases matching TRBD1. V lost 4 bases and J lost 5; bases outside the gene matches: 12. The CDR3 spans 16 residues. CDR1 and CDR2 from the germline V gene are SGHTS and YDEGEE. In DNA, the CDR3 is TGTGCCAGCAGCGCCGGGACAGGGAAGGGACGGACTGAAGCTTTCTTT. Protein sequence: CASSAGTGKGRTEAFF.

This chain connects TRBV14 to TRBJ2-1, with D possibly matching TRBD1 (6 bases). Deletions cut 7 bases from V and 2 bases from J, with 9 bases between. Germline values: CDR1 SGHDN, CDR2 FVKESK. This CDR3 contains 13 residues. The CDR3 coding sequence is TGTGCCAGCATACAGGGCACCTACAATGAGCAGTTCTTC. This translates into CASIQGTYNEQFF.